This is a list of T cell receptor beta chains from one sample in a study of CD8 T cells in Susac syndrome. Each CDR3 protein is one row after TCRdb ran MiXCR on the immunoSEQ multiplex PCR reads. The sample gives roughly 190,000 distinct CDR3 sequences, just under 95% of which show up once; 0.085% to 0.12% is in the top ten. Source material: CD4+ T cells from PBMCs. These receptor sequences come from a human donor in good health. Each CDR3 is given with its conserved first and last residue.

v_gene	j_gene	len	CDR3aa
TRBV7-2	TRBJ1-2	14	CASTPGHANYGYTF
TRBV5-6	TRBJ1-3	16	CASSLGTLSSGNTIYF
TRBV12-3/TRBV12-4	TRBJ2-3	14	CANGASGSPDTQYF
TRBV29-1	TRBJ1-2	14	CSVEGPGTSYGYTF
TRBV9	TRBJ2-7	16	CASSVGGGDVTYEQYF
TRBV18	TRBJ2-1	11	CASSAEDKQLF
TRBV18	TRBJ1-1	13	CASSPMARPEAFF
TRBV27	TRBJ1-5	14	CASSLRNRNQPQHF
TRBV29-1	TRBJ1-1	13	CSVERDRGSEAFF
TRBV9	TRBJ2-2	14	CASSGKTNTGELFF
TRBV12-3/TRBV12-4	TRBJ2-7	15	CASTQGQDLSYEQYF